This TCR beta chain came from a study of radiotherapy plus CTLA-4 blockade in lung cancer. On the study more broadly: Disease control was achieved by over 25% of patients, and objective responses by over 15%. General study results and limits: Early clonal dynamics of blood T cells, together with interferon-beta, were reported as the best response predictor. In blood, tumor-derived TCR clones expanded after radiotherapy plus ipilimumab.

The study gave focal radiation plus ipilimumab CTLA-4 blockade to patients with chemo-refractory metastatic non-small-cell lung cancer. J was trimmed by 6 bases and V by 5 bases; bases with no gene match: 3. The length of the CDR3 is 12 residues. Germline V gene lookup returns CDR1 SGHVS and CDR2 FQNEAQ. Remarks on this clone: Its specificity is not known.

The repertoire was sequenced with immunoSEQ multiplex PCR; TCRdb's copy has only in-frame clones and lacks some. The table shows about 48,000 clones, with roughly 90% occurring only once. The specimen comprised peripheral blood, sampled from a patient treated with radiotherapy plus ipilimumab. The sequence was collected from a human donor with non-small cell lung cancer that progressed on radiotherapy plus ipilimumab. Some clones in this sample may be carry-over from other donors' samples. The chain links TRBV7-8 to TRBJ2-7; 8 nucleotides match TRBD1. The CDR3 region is CASSGDRREQYF. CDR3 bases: TGTGCCAGCAGCGGGGACAGGCGCGAGCAGTACTTC.